Listed below are T cell receptor beta chains from one sample, sequenced in a study of beta chain features in type 1 diabetes. TCRdb's copy holds only in-frame clones and misses some; the assay was immunoSEQ multiplex PCR. The sample has about 240,000 clones; 14% are singletons. Sequencing was carried out using naive CD4+ T cells from blood. The origin of the receptors is a man under 40 with type 1 diabetes. Both conserved end residues are part of each CDR3. Each record gives: D gene, J gene, clone size, V gene, CDR3 DNA, CDR3 protein. A D gene is named only where the DNA matches it firmly. Clone size appears in some rows only: once, few, many, or a class for an expanded clone.

>.|TRBJ2-1|.|TRBV10-3
TGTGCCATCAGTGAGTCGTCTTGGCGGGGTGCCTACAATGAGCAGTTCTTC
CAISESSWRGAYNEQFF
>TRBD1|TRBJ2-2|.|TRBV18
TGTGCCAGCTCACTCGGACAGGGAGACACCGGGGAGCTGTTTTTT
CASSLGQGDTGELFF
>.|TRBJ2-5|few|TRBV19
TGTGCCAGTAGTATGGCAGGAAAAGAGACCCAGTACTTC
CASSMAGKETQYF
>.|TRBJ2-7|.|TRBV6-5
TGTGCCAGCAGTTACAGGTACTACGAGGGAAACTACGAGCAGTACTTC
CASSYRYYEGNYEQYF
>.|TRBJ2-7|few|TRBV18
TGTGCCAGCTCACCCGGGACTGCGTCCGACGAGCAGTACTTC
CASSPGTASDEQYF
>TRBD1|TRBJ2-7|.|TRBV27
TGTGCCAGCATTAGGGGGGACAGGGTCTACGAGCAGTACTTC
CASIRGDRVYEQYF
>.|TRBJ2-7|.|TRBV25-1
TGTGCCAGCAGTGGGTACATTACCTACGAGCAGTACTTC
CASSGYITYEQYF
>.|TRBJ1-3|.|TRBV15
TGTGCCACCAGCAGAATCTTGCAGGGGTCTGGAAACACCATATATTTT
CATSRILQGSGNTIYF
>.|TRBJ2-7|few|TRBV10-3
TGTGCCATCAGAAGTCAAGGGGTCTACGAGCAGTACTTC
CAIRSQGVYEQYF
>TRBD2|TRBJ2-7|.|TRBV11-2
TGTGCCAGCAGCTTAAGAGGGGCGGGAGAGGACTACGAGCAGTACTTC
CASSLRGAGEDYEQYF
>TRBD1|TRBJ2-7|.|TRBV18
TGTGCCAGCTCGACCGGGACAGGGGAAACCTACGAGCAGTACTTC
CASSTGTGETYEQYF
>.|TRBJ2-3|.|TRBV30
TGTGCCTGGAGCGACGGACAGAAGTATTTT
CAWSDGQKYF
>TRBD1|TRBJ2-1|few|TRBV2
TGTGCCAGCAGCCAGGACAGGGGGCTAGAAAATGAGCAGTTCTTC
CASSQDRGLENEQFF
>.|TRBJ2-1|few|TRBV7-2
TGTGCCAGCAGCTTATTGGCGAGCGCTTACAATGAGCAGTTCTTC
CASSLLASAYNEQFF
>.|TRBJ1-6|.|TRBV5-1
TGCGCCAGCAGCCTCCGACAGCCCTCCCTCTATAATTCACCCCTCCACTTT
CASSLRQPSLYNSPLHF
>TRBD1|TRBJ2-6|.|TRBV9
TGTGCCAGCAGCCGGGACAGGGGCAACTCTGGGGCCAACGTCCTGACTTTC
CASSRDRGNSGANVLTF
>TRBD1|TRBJ1-3|few|TRBV5-1
TGCGCCAGCAGCTTGGAGGGGGCCACTGGAAACACCATATATTTT
CASSLEGATGNTIYF
>.|TRBJ1-1|.|TRBV18
TGTGCCAGCTCACCGGGGCAAATCACTGAAGCTTTCTTT
CASSPGQITEAFF
>.|TRBJ1-1|.|TRBV4-2
TGTGCCAGCAGCCAAGGACAGCGGGTGCAGAACACTGAAGCTTTCTTT
CASSQGQRVQNTEAFF
>.|TRBJ1-3|once|TRBV2
TGTGCCAGCAGTGACTGGACTCGTGGAAACACCATATATTTT
CASSDWTRGNTIYF
>TRBD2|TRBJ2-5|.|TRBV30
TGTGCCGGAACTAGCGACCTCGGGGGGACCCAGTACTTC
CAGTSDLGGTQYF
>.|TRBJ1-1|.|TRBV2
TGTGCCAGCACAGGGGATAGCACTGAAGCTTTCTTT
CASTGDSTEAFF
>TRBD2|TRBJ2-5|few|TRBV9
TGTGCCAGCAGCGTGGCTAGCGGGAGGGCTGAGACCCAGTACTTC
CASSVASGRAETQYF
>TRBD1|TRBJ1-1|.|TRBV18
TGTGCCAGCTCACCGGGACAGGACACTGAAGCTTTCTTT
CASSPGQDTEAFF
>.|TRBJ1-2|.|TRBV5-1
TGCGCCAGCAGCTTGGCCATGGGCAACCTGAGGGATGGCTACACCTTC
CASSLAMGNLRDGYTF
>.|TRBJ1-1|few|TRBV10-3
TGTGCCATCAGTGAGGACAGACAGAACACTGAAGCTTTCTTT
CAISEDRQNTEAFF
>.|TRBJ2-3|.|TRBV7-9
TGTGCCAGCAGCTTTGGTGTCGCAGGGAGCACAGATACGCAGTATTTT
CASSFGVAGSTDTQYF
>.|TRBJ2-7|few|TRBV4-1
TGCGCCAGCAGCCAAGATCAGGGGTTGAGTCCCTACGAGCAGTACTTC
CASSQDQGLSPYEQYF
>TRBD2|TRBJ2-5|few|TRBV5-4
TGTGCCAGCAGTTCTAGCGGGGGGCAAGAGACCCAGTACTTC
CASSSSGGQETQYF
>TRBD2|TRBJ2-5|.|TRBV5-1
TGCGCCAGCAGCCAGCCGGGACTAGTAGGCCGAGAGACCCAGTACTTC
CASSQPGLVGRETQYF
>TRBD1|TRBJ1-2|few|TRBV30
TGTGCCTGGGGACAGGAAAACTATGGCTACACCTTC
CAWGQENYGYTF
>TRBD1|TRBJ1-1|few|TRBV27
TGTGCCAGCAGTTTATCGACAGGGCGGAACACTGAAGCTTTCTTT
CASSLSTGRNTEAFF
>.|TRBJ2-6|few|TRBV21-1
TGTGCCAGCCTGAGGGGGAGAACCGTATTCTCTGGGGCCAACGTCCTGACTTTC
CASLRGRTVFSGANVLTF
>.|TRBJ2-1|.|TRBV9
TGTGCCAGCAGCGTACGGACAAACTACAATGAGCAGTTCTTC
CASSVRTNYNEQFF
>TRBD1|TRBJ1-5|few|TRBV6-6
TGTGCCAGCAGCGAGGGGGCAGCCCCCAATCAGCCCCAGCATTTT
CASSEGAAPNQPQHF
>TRBD1|TRBJ2-2|few|TRBV29-1
TGCAGCGTTGATGGGACAGAGAACACCGGGGAGCTGTTTTTT
CSVDGTENTGELFF
>TRBD2|TRBJ2-1|.|TRBV7-2
TGTGCCAGCAGCCTACTCGCTAGCGGGGGCCTCCTGGATGAGCAGTTCTTC
CASSLLASGGLLDEQFF
>TRBD1|TRBJ1-1|few|TRBV9
TGTGCCAGCAGCGTAGCTCCAGGGGGAACTGAAGCTTTCTTT
CASSVAPGGTEAFF
>.|TRBJ1-1|few|TRBV20-1
TGCAGTGCTAGAGGTCCGGTTGAAGCTTTCTTT
CSARGPVEAFF
>.|TRBJ2-3|few|TRBV5-1
TGCGCCAGCAGCTTGGCGACAGGGCGGGGAACAGATACGCAGTATTTT
CASSLATGRGTDTQYF
>.|TRBJ2-7|.|TRBV4-2
TGTGCCAGCAGCCAAGTGACGGCCAGGGGATCCTACGAGCAGTACTTC
CASSQVTARGSYEQYF
>TRBD2|TRBJ2-3|.|TRBV7-9
TGTGCCAGCAGCTTATTGTTGGGACTAGCGGAGCACACAGATACGCAGTATTTT
CASSLLLGLAEHTDTQYF
>TRBD2|TRBJ2-5|few|TRBV6-6
TGTGCCAGCAGTCCCATGGGGGGGAGAGAGACCCAGTACTTC
CASSPMGGRETQYF
>.|TRBJ1-5|.|TRBV4-2
TGTGCCAGCAGCCAAGGGGGTGTCCGGGAATATTACGGCAATCAGCCCCAGCATTTT
CASSQGGVREYYGNQPQHF
>.|TRBJ1-2|.|TRBV27
TGTGCCAGCAGACAGGGTTGGTTAGGCTACACCTTC
CASRQGWLGYTF
>.|TRBJ1-2|.|TRBV28
TGTGCCAGCAGCCCGGGGGGGGGCTACACCTTC
CASSPGGGYTF
>.|TRBJ2-7|.|TRBV9
TGTGCCAGCAGCGTGGCTAGCGACTCCTACGAGCAGTACTTC
CASSVASDSYEQYF
>.|TRBJ2-1|few|TRBV9
TGTGCCAGCAGCGTAGGTCCGGAGGGGAGCTCCTACAATGAGCAGTTCTTC
CASSVGPEGSSYNEQFF
>TRBD1|TRBJ2-2|.|TRBV2
TGTGCCAGCACTCTACAGGGGGACACCGGGGAGCTGTTTTTT
CASTLQGDTGELFF
>.|TRBJ1-2|.|TRBV2
TGTGCCAGCAGTGGGGCAGGGGATGGCTACACCTTC
CASSGAGDGYTF
>TRBD1|TRBJ2-1|.|TRBV27
TGTGCCAGCAGTCTTTACTCAAACAGGGGCTACAATGAGCAGTTCTTC
CASSLYSNRGYNEQFF
>TRBD1|TRBJ1-5|few|TRBV11-1
TGTGCCAGCAGCCCCAGGGGGAGCAATCAGCCCCAGCATTTT
CASSPRGSNQPQHF
>.|TRBJ1-6|.|TRBV9
TGTGCCAGCAGCGTAGATCCCGGGTTTGGGTCGGATTCACCCCTCCACTTT
CASSVDPGFGSDSPLHF
>TRBD1|TRBJ2-2|few|TRBV15
TGTGCCACCAGCATACAGGGGGCGAACGGGGAGCTGTTTTTT
CATSIQGANGELFF
>.|TRBJ2-3|.|TRBV4-1
TGCGCCAGCAGCTGGCGGATGACAGATACGCAGTATTTT
CASSWRMTDTQYF
>.|TRBJ2-3|.|TRBV20-1
TGCAGTGCTCTCCGCGCAGATACGCAGTATTTT
CSALRADTQYF
>.|TRBJ2-7|few|TRBV29-1
TGCAGCGTAGTAATCACAGGGAGCGAGCAGTACTTC
CSVVITGSEQYF
>TRBD1|TRBJ2-3|.|TRBV7-9
TGTGCCAGCAGCCTTACAGGGGGTAGCACAGATACGCAGTATTTT
CASSLTGGSTDTQYF
>.|TRBJ2-7|few|TRBV7-9
TGTGCCAGCAGCTCCCGTAGGGTCCGACAGGAGCCCTACGAGCAGTACTTC
CASSSRRVRQEPYEQYF
>TRBD1|TRBJ1-1|few|TRBV29-1
TGCAGCGCGAACAGGGGGACTGAAGCTTTCTTT
CSANRGTEAFF